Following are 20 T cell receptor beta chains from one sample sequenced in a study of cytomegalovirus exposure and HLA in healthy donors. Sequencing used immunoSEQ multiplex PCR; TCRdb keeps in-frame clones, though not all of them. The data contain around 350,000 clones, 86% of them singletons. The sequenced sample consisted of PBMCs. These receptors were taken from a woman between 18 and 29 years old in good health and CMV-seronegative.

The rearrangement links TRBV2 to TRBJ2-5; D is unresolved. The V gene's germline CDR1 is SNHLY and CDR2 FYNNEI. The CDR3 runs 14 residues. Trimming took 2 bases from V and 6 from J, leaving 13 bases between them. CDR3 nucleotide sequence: TGTGCCAGCAGTGAACGAGAGGCCCCGAAGACCCAGTACTTC. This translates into CASSEREAPKTQYF.

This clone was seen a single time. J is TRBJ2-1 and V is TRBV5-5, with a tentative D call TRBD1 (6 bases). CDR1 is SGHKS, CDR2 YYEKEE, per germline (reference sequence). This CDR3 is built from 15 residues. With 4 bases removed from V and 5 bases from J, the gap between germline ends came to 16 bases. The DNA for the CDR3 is TGTGCCAGCAGCGGGTCCGGGACATCACACAATGAGCAGTTCTTC. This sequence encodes CASSGSGTSHNEQFF.

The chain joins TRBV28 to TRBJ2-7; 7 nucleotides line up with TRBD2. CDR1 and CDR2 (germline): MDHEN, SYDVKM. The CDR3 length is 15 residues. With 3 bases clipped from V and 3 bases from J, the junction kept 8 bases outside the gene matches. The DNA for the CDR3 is TGTGCCAGCAGTTTTGGACTAGAACTGTTCTACGAGCAGTACTTC. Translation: CASSFGLELFYEQYF.

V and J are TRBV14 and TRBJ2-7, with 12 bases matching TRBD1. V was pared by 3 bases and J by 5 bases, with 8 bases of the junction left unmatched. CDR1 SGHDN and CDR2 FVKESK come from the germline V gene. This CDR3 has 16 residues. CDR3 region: CASSHPGQGAYDEQYF. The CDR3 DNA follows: TGTGCCAGCAGCCATCCGGGACAGGGGGCGTACGACGAGCAGTACTTC.

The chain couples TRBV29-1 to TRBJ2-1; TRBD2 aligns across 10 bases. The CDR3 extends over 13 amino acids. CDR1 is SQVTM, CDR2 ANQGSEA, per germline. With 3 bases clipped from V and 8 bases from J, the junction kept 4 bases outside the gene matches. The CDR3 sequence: CSVEASGSHEQFF. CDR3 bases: TGCAGCGTTGAGGCTAGCGGGAGCCATGAGCAGTTCTTC.

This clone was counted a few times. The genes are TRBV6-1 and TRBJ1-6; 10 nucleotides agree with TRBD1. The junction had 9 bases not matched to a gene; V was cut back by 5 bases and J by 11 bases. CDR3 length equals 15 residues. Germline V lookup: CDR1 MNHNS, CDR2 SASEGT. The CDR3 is CASSQPGQGIPPLHF. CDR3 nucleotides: TGTGCCAGCAGTCAGCCGGGACAGGGGATTCCACCCCTCCACTTT.

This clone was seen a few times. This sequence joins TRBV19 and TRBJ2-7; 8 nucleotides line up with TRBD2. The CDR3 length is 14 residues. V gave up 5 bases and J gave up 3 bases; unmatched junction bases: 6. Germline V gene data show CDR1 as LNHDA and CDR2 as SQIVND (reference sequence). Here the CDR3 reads CASSAVREGYEQYF. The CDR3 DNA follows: TGTGCCAGTAGTGCCGTTCGGGAGGGCTACGAGCAGTACTTC.

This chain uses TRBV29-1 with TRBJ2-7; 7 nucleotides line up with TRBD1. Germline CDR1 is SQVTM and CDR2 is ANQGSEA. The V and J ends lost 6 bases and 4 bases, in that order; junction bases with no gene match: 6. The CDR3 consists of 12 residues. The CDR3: CSVQTGSYEQYF. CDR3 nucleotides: TGCAGCGTCCAGACAGGGTCTTACGAGCAGTACTTC.

The CDR3 reads CASSGEPSAGELFF. The CDR3 region has the DNA TGCGCCAGCAGCGGTGAACCATCGGCCGGGGAGCTGTTTTTT. The chain employs TRBV5-1 and TRBJ2-2; no firm D call. With 4 bases removed from V and 6 bases from J, the gap between germline ends came to 13 bases. CDR1 SGHRS and CDR2 YFSETQ come from the germline V gene. The CDR3 consists of 14 residues.

CDR3 loop: CASSEDGRQTYGYTF. Written as DNA, the CDR3 is TGTGCCAGCAGTGAAGATGGACGACAGACTTATGGCTACACCTTC. This sequence joins TRBV6-1 and TRBJ1-2; D is possibly TRBD1 (5 bases). CDR3 length: 15 amino acids. V was trimmed by 1 base and J by 5 bases, leaving 14 bases between them. Germline V CDR1 and CDR2: MNHNS, SASEGT.

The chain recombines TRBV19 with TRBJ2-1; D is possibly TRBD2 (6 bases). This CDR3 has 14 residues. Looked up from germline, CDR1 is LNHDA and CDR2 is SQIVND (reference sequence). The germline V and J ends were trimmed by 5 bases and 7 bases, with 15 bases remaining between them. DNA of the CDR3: TGTGCCAGTAGTGGGAGGACAAGGGATAATGAGCAGTTCTTC. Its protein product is CASSGRTRDNEQFF.

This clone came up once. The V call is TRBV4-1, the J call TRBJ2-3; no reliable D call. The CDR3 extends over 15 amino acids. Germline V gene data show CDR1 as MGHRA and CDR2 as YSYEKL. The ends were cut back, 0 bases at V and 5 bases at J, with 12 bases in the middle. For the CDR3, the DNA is TGCGCCAGCAGCCAAGAGCGAGGTTTGTTAGATACGCAGTATTTT. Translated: CASSQERGLLDTQYF.

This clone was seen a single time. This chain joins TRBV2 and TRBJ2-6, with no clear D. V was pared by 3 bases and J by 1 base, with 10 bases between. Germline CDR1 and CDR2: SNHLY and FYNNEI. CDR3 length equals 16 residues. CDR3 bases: TGTGCCAGCAGTGAGAATCGAGCTTCTGGGGCCAACGTCCTGACTTTC. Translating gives CASSENRASGANVLTF.

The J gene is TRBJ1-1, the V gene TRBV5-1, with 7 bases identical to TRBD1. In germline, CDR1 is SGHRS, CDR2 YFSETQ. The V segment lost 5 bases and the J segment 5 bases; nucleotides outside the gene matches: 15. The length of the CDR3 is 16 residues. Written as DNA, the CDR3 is TGCGCCAGCAGTAAAAACAGGGGAGCGGGGGAGACTGAAGCTTTCTTT. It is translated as CASSKNRGAGETEAFF. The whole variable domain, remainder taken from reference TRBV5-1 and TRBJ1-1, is KAGVTQTPRYLIKTRGQQVTLSCSPISGHRSVSWYQQTPGQGLQFLFEYFSETQRNKGNFPGRFSGRQFSNSRSEMNVSTLELGDSALYLCASSKNRGAGETEAFFGQGTRLTVV.

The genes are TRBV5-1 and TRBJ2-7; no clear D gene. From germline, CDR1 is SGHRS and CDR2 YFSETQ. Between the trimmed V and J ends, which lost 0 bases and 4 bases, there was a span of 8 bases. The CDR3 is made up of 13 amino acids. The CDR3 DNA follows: TGCGCCAGCAGCTTGGTTTCGGAGTACGAGCAGTACTTC. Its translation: CASSLVSEYEQYF.

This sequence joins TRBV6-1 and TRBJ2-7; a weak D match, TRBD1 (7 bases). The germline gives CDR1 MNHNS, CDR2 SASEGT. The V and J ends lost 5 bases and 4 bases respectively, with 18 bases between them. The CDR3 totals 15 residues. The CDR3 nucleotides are TGTGCCAGCAGTTTACCCCTCCCAGGGGGGTACGAGCAGTACTTC. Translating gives CASSLPLPGGYEQYF.

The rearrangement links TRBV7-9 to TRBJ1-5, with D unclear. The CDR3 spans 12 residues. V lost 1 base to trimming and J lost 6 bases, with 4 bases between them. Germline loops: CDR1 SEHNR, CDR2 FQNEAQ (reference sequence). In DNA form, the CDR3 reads TGTGCCAGCAGCTTAGGGGCTCAGCCCCAGCATTTT. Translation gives CASSLGAQPQHF.

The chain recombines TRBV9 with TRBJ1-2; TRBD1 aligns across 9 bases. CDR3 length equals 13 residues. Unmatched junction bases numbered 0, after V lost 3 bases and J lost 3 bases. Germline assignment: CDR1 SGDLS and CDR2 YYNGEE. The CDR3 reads CASSGQGDYGYTF. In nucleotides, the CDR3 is TGTGCCAGCAGCGGACAGGGGGACTATGGCTACACCTTC.

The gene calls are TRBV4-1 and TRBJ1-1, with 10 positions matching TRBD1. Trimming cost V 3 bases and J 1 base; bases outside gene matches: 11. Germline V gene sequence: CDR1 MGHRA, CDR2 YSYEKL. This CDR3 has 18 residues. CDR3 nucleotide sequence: TGCGCCAGCAGCCACCGGGGTGGACAGGGGGAAACGAACACTGAAGCTTTCTTT. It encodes CASSHRGGQGETNTEAFF.

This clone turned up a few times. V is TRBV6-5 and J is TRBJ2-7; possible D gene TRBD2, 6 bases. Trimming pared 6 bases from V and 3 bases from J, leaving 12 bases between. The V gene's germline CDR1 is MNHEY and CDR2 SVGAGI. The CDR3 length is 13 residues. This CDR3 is CASSPGTYYEQYF. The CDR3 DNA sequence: TGTGCCAGCAGCCCCGGGACTTACTACGAGCAGTACTTC.